This T cell receptor beta chain is from a study of blood T cell repertoires in COVID-19. Study-wide background: Sites across the United States, Italy and Spain contributed samples from acute and convalescent COVID-19. In each case, the material was cDNA or gDNA derived from T cells, B-cell-depleted T cells, or PBMCs.

This CDR3 is 16 amino acids long. Per germline, CDR1 LNHNV and CDR2 YYDKDF (reference sequence). V lost 1 base and J 6 bases, leaving 16 bases between the germline ends. How the authors handled the data: Nucleated cell counts were estimated from reference gene primer amplification. Data came from immunoSEQ multiplex PCR; TCRdb stores just in-frame clones and leaves some out. V and J calls and clone size are given by that table; D and trimming were obtained from the DNA. The sample contains about 280,000 clones, 65% to 90% of which appear only once. Source material: peripheral blood. The chain is built from TRBV15 and TRBJ2-1, with D uncertain. The receptor was derived from a man between 45 and 60 years old with active or convalescent COVID-19. CDR3 residues: CATSRGGKVALNEQFF. Written as DNA, the CDR3 is TGTGCCACCAGCAGAGGAGGAAAGGTAGCCCTCAATGAGCAGTTCTTC.